These T cell receptor beta chains were read from a single sample in a study of long-term antiretroviral therapy in people with HIV. Repertoires were generated with immunoSEQ multiplex PCR, while TCRdb's copy carries only in-frame clones and drops some. The sample records 30,000 to 40,000 clones, roughly 79% being singletons. Sample: unsorted PBMCs, taken 3.1 years after starting antiretroviral therapy. Receptors originate from a woman aged 45 to 65 with HIV. CDR3s include the opening cysteine and the closing phenylalanine or tryptophan. The order of the fields is clone size, J gene, D gene, V gene, CDR3 protein, CDR3 DNA. D genes are given only for firm matches. Not every row has a clone size; where given, it reads once, few, many or a size class.

few TRBJ1-5 - TRBV7-9 CASSLGGGAVEPQHF TGTGCCAGCAGCTTAGGTGGGGGGGCTGTGGAGCCCCAGCATTTT
once TRBJ2-3 TRBD1 TRBV7-2 CASSLAPGGRGQYF TGTGCCAGCAGCTTAGCCCCAGGGGGCCGGGGGCAGTATTTT
few TRBJ1-2 - TRBV9 CASSGGVDGYTF TGTGCCAGCAGCGGGGGAGTCGATGGCTACACCTTC
- TRBJ2-2 TRBD2 TRBV4-1 CASSQGLAGGELFF TGCGCCAGCAGCCAAGGGTTAGCGGGCGGGGAGCTGTTTTTT
once TRBJ2-1 - TRBV5-4 CASSFYRDTDNEQFF TGTGCCAGCAGCTTCTATCGGGACACCGACAATGAGCAGTTCTTC
few TRBJ2-4 TRBD1 TRBV6-1 CATTGTLAKNIQYF TGTGCCACGACAGGGACCCTAGCCAAAAACATTCAGTACTTC
- TRBJ2-2 TRBD1 TRBV7-2 CASSQQGPQNTGELFF TGTGCCAGCAGCCAACAGGGGCCCCAGAACACCGGGGAGCTGTTTTTT
- TRBJ2-1 TRBD2 TRBV11-2 CASSSGGSSYNEQFF TGTGCCAGCAGCAGCGGGGGTAGCTCCTACAATGAGCAGTTCTTC
- TRBJ2-1 TRBD2 TRBV9 CASTLSGGTYNEQFF TGTGCCAGCACCCTTAGCGGGGGAACCTACAATGAGCAGTTCTTC
- TRBJ2-2 - TRBV2 CASSKIPPRTPNTGELFF TGTGCCAGCAGTAAAATTCCGCCCAGGACACCGAACACCGGGGAGCTGTTTTTT
- TRBJ2-1 TRBD2 TRBV10-3 CAIMTSGAYNEQFF TGTGCCATCATGACTAGCGGAGCCTACAATGAGCAGTTCTTC
once TRBJ1-2 - TRBV7-9 CASSLVAGVGYGYTF TGTGCCAGCAGCTTAGTCGCAGGGGTCGGCTATGGCTACACCTTC
- TRBJ1-6 TRBD1 TRBV7-9 CASRTAGQGSNSPLHF TGTGCCAGCAGGACCGCGGGACAGGGGTCCAATTCACCCCTCCACTTT
- TRBJ1-5 - TRBV6-6 CASSYSYQPQHF TGTGCCAGCAGTTACTCGTATCAGCCCCAGCATTTT
- TRBJ2-5 - TRBV5-4 CASSLADGGKETQYF TGTGCCAGCAGCCTGGCCGACGGGGGTAAAGAGACCCAGTACTTC
- TRBJ1-5 TRBD1 TRBV5-4 CASSLWDRENQPQHF TGTGCCAGCAGCTTATGGGACAGGGAGAATCAGCCCCAGCATTTT
- TRBJ2-2 - TRBV18 CASSPQGGNTGELFF TGTGCCAGCTCACCTCAGGGGGGAAACACCGGGGAGCTGTTTTTT
- TRBJ2-7 TRBD2 TRBV9 CASSVSSGGGYEQYF TGTGCCAGCAGCGTATCCTCCGGCGGGGGGTACGAGCAGTACTTC
- TRBJ2-7 - TRBV7-9 CASSLGTEQYF TGTGCCAGCAGCTTAGGAACCGAGCAGTACTTC
- TRBJ2-5 TRBD2 TRBV23-1 CASSHSELAGPRGETQYF TGCGCCAGCAGTCACTCAGAACTAGCGGGCCCAAGGGGAGAGACCCAGTACTTC
- TRBJ2-5 TRBD2 TRBV2 CASRSLAGIQETQYF TGTGCCAGCAGGAGCCTAGCGGGGATCCAAGAGACCCAGTACTTC
- TRBJ2-1 - TRBV29-1 CSVEDERTGYNEQFF TGCAGCGTTGAAGATGAGAGGACGGGTTACAATGAGCAGTTCTTC
- TRBJ1-1 - TRBV10-1 CASRAGVNTEAFF TGCGCCTCCAGGGCAGGGGTGAACACTGAAGCTTTCTTT
few TRBJ1-1 - TRBV2 CATGGTEAFF TGTGCCACGGGAGGCACTGAAGCTTTCTTT
- TRBJ1-1 - TRBV5-5 CASSLGVNTEAFF TGTGCCAGCAGCTTGGGGGTGAACACTGAAGCTTTCTTT
- TRBJ1-3 - TRBV7-9 CASSQGWGGSGNTIYF TGTGCCAGCAGCCAAGGGTGGGGAGGCTCTGGAAACACCATATATTTT
- TRBJ1-3 - TRBV27 CASSLRGTGNTIYF TGTGCCAGCAGTTTGCGGGGAACTGGAAACACCATATATTTT
once TRBJ1-3 TRBD1 TRBV28 CASRGPGNTIYF TGTGCCAGTAGGGGGCCTGGAAACACCATATATTTT
once TRBJ2-7 - TRBV27 CASSFVPLAPSEQYF TGTGCCAGCAGTTTTGTCCCCCTAGCTCCCTCCGAGCAGTACTTC
- TRBJ1-3 - TRBV7-2 CASTLRGLSGNTIYF TGTGCCAGCACCCTCCGGGGCCTCTCTGGAAACACCATATATTTT
- TRBJ1-2 - TRBV5-5 CASSLVRGNQGYYGYTF TGTGCCAGCAGCTTAGTACGGGGAAACCAGGGCTACTATGGCTACACCTTC
- TRBJ2-3 - TRBV2 CASSEPFTDTQYF TGTGCCAGCAGTGAACCTTTCACAGATACGCAGTATTTT
- TRBJ2-1 TRBD1 TRBV7-7 CASSPGTGDNEQFF TGTGCCAGCAGCCCCGGGACAGGAGACAATGAGCAGTTCTTC
few TRBJ1-6 - TRBV2 CASSESGLNNSPLHF TGTGCCAGCAGTGAATCGGGGTTGAATAATTCACCCCTCCACTTT
once TRBJ2-1 - TRBV11-2 CASSFPLRYNEQFF TGTGCCAGCAGCTTCCCGTTGCGGTACAATGAGCAGTTCTTC
- TRBJ1-1 - TRBV14 CASSPQGYTEAFF TGTGCCAGCAGCCCCCAGGGCTACACTGAAGCTTTCTTT
- TRBJ1-1 TRBD1 TRBV25-1 CASSDDRGRLDTEAFF TGTGCCAGCAGTGATGACAGGGGGCGATTAGACACTGAAGCTTTCTTT
- TRBJ1-1 TRBD1 TRBV9 CASSPRDRETEAFF TGTGCCAGCAGCCCTAGGGACAGGGAGACTGAAGCTTTCTTT
few TRBJ2-2 - TRBV5-1 CASSLPTNTGELFF TGCGCCAGCAGCCTCCCCACGAACACCGGGGAGCTGTTTTTT
- TRBJ1-1 - TRBV7-3 CASSLQPTRTGTEAFF TGTGCCAGCAGCCTCCAACCTACAAGGACGGGTACTGAAGCTTTCTTT
- TRBJ2-3 - TRBV27 CASSFRGGAPDTQYF TGTGCCAGCAGTTTTCGAGGGGGGGCTCCAGATACGCAGTATTTT
few TRBJ1-2 - TRBV30 CAWSKVGGSYGYTF TGTGCCTGGAGTAAGGTCGGGGGCAGCTATGGCTACACCTTC
- TRBJ2-5 - TRBV15 CATSNKYQETQYF TGTGCCACCAGCAATAAGTACCAAGAGACCCAGTACTTC
- TRBJ2-2 TRBD1 TRBV10-1 CASSETGVTGELFF TGCGCCAGCAGTGAGACAGGGGTCACCGGGGAGCTGTTTTTT
- TRBJ2-6 - TRBV19 CASSIDSIAVGASGANVLTF TGTGCCAGTAGTATAGATTCGATCGCAGTGGGAGCCTCTGGGGCCAACGTCCTGACTTTC
- TRBJ1-1 - TRBV2 CASSGTEAFF TGTGCCAGCAGTGGCACTGAAGCTTTCTTT
- TRBJ1-4 TRBD1 TRBV15 CATSGDRGRKEKLFF TGTGCCACCAGCGGAGACAGGGGGCGCAAGGAAAAACTGTTTTTT
- TRBJ2-3 - TRBV15 CATSRGQTGTDTQYF TGTGCCACCAGCAGGGGGCAGACGGGCACAGATACGCAGTATTTT
- TRBJ1-1 TRBD1 TRBV6-5 CASSPQGARTEAFF TGTGCCAGCAGCCCTCAGGGGGCGCGAACTGAAGCTTTCTTT
- TRBJ1-2 TRBD1 TRBV7-9 CASSFPGQVYGYTF TGTGCCAGCAGCTTCCCAGGACAGGTCTATGGCTACACCTTC
once TRBJ1-1 - TRBV29-1 CSSQPGETEAFF TGCAGCAGTCAGCCGGGTGAGACTGAAGCTTTCTTT
- TRBJ2-3 - TRBV19 CASSIPQGVGTDTQYF TGTGCCAGTAGTATTCCGCAGGGTGTAGGCACAGATACGCAGTATTTT
- TRBJ2-1 - TRBV7-3 CASSSVETRYNEQFF TGTGCCAGCAGCTCTGTCGAAACTAGGTACAATGAGCAGTTCTTC
- TRBJ2-3 TRBD2 TRBV7-3 CASSLMSGGGFKDTQYF TGTGCCAGCAGCTTAATGTCGGGCGGGGGGTTTAAAGATACGCAGTATTTT
once TRBJ2-3 TRBD2 TRBV11-2 CASSYGRGGQGDTQYF TGTGCCAGCAGCTACGGGCGGGGGGGCCAGGGAGATACGCAGTATTTT